This TCR beta chain is drawn from a study of T cells after posttransplantation cyclophosphamide. Findings and limits, study-wide: Tissue-infiltrating T cells from skin or gut overlapped little with blood T cells.

CDR3 size: 14 residues. Looked up from germline, CDR1 is LGHNA and CDR2 is YSLEER. Trimming removed 4 bases at V and 2 bases at J, with 10 bases between. A marrow graft followed busulfan-fludarabine conditioning, with cyclophosphamide on days +3 and +4. TCRdb keeps only in-frame clones here, not all; method: immunoSEQ multiplex PCR. The profile shows about 5,000 clones, roughly 1.9% of them singletons. This clone appeared a few times. Its target is unknown. V is TRBV4-3 and J is TRBJ2-3; TRBD1 is a possible D gene (6 bases). This TCR was sampled from a male patient between 25 and 39 years old who received an allogeneic stem cell transplant from a related donor, was CMV-positive, and had no GVHD. Certain T cells may be donor cells from the graft. The sample in question was PBMCs, obtained almost 250 days after a stem cell transplant with posttransplant cyclophosphamide. The CDR3 region has the DNA TGCGCCAGCAGCCCGCGGACAGACACAGATACGCAGTATTTT. Protein sequence: CASSPRTDTDTQYF.